Given below is one TCR beta chain in context. Clones were sequenced by immunoSEQ multiplex PCR, and TCRdb holds only the in-frame ones, with some missing. The sample consists of just over 350,000 clones, 85% of them appearing once. Indicated treatment: some 20 received Ad26.COV2.S at low or high dose, single or two shots; about five received placebo; per-sample allocation not given. All samples were drawn on day 63, counting from the first vaccine or placebo injection. This record belongs to a study of Ad26.COV2.S vaccination and SARS-CoV-2 variants. V was clipped by 6 bases and J by 3 bases; unmatched bases: 14. Germline CDR1 is SGHRS and CDR2 is YFSETQ. The CDR3 length is 16 residues.

This chain joins TRBV5-1 and TRBJ2-7; 8 bases agree with TRBD2. Material: peripheral blood, obtained in a trial of Ad26.COV2.S vaccine versus placebo. The sequence was obtained from a person between 18 and 65 years old who received the Ad26.COV2.S COVID-19 vaccine or a placebo. The CDR3 sequence is CASTHGASGPVYEQYF. In DNA form, the CDR3 reads TGCGCCAGCACTCACGGGGCTAGCGGGCCGGTCTACGAGCAGTACTTC.